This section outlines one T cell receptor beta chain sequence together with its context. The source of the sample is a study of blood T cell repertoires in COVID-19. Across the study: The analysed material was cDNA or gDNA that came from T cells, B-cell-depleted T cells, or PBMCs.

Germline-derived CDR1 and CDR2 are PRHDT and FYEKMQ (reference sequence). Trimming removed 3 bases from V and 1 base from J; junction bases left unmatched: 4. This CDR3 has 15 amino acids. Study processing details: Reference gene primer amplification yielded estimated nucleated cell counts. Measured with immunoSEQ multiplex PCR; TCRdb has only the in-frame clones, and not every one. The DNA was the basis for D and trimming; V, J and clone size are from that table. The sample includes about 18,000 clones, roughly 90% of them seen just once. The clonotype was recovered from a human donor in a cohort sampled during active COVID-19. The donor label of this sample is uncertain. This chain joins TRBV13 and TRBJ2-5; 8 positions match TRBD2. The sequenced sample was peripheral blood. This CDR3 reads CASSFTSGAQETQYF. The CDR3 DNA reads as TGTGCCAGCAGCTTCACTAGCGGAGCCCAAGAGACCCAGTACTTC.